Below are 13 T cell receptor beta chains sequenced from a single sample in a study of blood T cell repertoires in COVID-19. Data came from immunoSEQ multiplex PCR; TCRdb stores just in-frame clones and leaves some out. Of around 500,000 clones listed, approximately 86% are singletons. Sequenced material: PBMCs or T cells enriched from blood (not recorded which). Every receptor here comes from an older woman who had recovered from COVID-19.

The DNA of the CDR3 is TGTGCCAGCAGTATCTCACGGACAGGGGGTGAAAAACTGTTTTTT. This codes for CASSISRTGGEKLFF. The chain is built from TRBV5-4 and TRBJ1-4; TRBD1 matches 10 bases. V dropped 5 bases and J dropped 7; count of bases not matched to a gene: 8. Per the germline V gene, CDR1 is SGHNT and CDR2 is YYREEE (reference sequence). The length of the CDR3 is 15 residues.

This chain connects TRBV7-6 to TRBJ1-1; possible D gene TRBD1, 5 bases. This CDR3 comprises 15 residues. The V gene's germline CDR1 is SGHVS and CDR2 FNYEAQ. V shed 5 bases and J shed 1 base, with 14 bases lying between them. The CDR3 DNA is TGTGCCAGCAGCCTTATCGGGGGTGGGAACACTGAAGCTTTCTTT. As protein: CASSLIGGGNTEAFF.

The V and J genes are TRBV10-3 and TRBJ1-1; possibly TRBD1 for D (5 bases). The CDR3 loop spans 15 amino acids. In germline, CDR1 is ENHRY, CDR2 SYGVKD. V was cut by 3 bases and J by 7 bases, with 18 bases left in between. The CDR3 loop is CAISESGTSGGEAFF. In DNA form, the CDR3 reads TGTGCCATCAGTGAATCGGGGACGTCGGGAGGTGAAGCTTTCTTT.

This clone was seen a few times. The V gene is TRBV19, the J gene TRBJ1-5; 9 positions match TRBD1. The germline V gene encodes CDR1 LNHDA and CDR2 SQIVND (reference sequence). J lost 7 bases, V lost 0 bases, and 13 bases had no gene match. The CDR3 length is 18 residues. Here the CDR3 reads CASSIDHKQGAGGQPQHF. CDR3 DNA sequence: TGTGCCAGTAGTATAGATCACAAACAGGGGGCAGGGGGCCAGCCCCAGCATTTT. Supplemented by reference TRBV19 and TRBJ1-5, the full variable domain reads DGGITQSPKYLFRKEGQNVTLSCEQNLNHDAMYWYRQDPGQGLRLIYYSQIVNDFQKGDIAEGYSVSREKKESFPLTVTSAQKNPTAFYLCASSIDHKQGAGGQPQHFGDGTRLSIL.

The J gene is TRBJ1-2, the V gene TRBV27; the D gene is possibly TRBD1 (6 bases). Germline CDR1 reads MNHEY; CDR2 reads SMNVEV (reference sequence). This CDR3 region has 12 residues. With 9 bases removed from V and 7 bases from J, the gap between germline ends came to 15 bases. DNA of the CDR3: TGTGCCAGTCAAGGGGGAGTTGGTGGCTACACCTTC. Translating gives CASQGGVGGYTF.

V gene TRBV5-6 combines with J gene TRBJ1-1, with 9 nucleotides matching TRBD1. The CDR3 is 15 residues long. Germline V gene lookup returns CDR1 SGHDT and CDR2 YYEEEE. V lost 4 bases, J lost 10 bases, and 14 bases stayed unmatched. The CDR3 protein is CASSARDRDVPRAFF. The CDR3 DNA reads TGTGCCAGCAGCGCCCGGGACAGGGACGTTCCGAGAGCTTTCTTT.

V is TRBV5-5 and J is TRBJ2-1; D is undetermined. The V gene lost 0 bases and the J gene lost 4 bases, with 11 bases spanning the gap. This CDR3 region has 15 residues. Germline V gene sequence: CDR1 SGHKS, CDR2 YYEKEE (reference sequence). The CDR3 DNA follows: TGTGCCAGCAGCTTGGGGGCGACCGTTTACAATGAGCAGTTCTTC. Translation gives CASSLGATVYNEQFF.

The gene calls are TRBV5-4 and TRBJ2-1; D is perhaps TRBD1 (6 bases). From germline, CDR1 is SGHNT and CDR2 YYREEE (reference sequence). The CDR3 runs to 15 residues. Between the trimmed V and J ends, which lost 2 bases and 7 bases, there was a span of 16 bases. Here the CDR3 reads CASSLDVGAWNEQFF. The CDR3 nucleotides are TGTGCCAGCAGCTTAGATGTGGGGGCGTGGAATGAGCAGTTCTTC.

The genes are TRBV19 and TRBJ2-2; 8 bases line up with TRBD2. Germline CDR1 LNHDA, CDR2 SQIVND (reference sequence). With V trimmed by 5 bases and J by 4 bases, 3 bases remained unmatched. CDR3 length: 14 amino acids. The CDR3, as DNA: TGTGCCAGTAGTGCGGGGGGCCTCACCGGGGAGCTGTTTTTT. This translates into CASSAGGLTGELFF.

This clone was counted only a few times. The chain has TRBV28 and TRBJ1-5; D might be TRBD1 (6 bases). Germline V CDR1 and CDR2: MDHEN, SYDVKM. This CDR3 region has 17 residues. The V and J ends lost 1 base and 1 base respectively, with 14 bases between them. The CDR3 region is CASSLSGRGRSNQPQHF. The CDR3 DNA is TGTGCCAGCAGTTTATCAGGCAGGGGAAGGAGCAATCAGCCCCAGCATTTT.

The CDR3 protein is CASGMGQGSTNEKLFF. DNA for the CDR3: TGTGCTAGTGGAATGGGACAGGGATCAACTAATGAAAAACTGTTTTTT. The chain uses TRBV12-5 and TRBJ1-4; 9 nucleotides line up with TRBD1. V was clipped by 6 bases and J by 0 bases; unmatched bases: 5. Germline V gene data show CDR1 as LGHNT and CDR2 as FRNRAP. This CDR3 contains 16 residues.

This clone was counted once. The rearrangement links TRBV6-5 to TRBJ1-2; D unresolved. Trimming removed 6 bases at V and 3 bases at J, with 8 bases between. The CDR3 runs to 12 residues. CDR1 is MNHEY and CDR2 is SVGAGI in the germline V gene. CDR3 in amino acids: CASRREDYGYTF. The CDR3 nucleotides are TGTGCCAGCAGAAGGGAGGACTATGGCTACACCTTC.

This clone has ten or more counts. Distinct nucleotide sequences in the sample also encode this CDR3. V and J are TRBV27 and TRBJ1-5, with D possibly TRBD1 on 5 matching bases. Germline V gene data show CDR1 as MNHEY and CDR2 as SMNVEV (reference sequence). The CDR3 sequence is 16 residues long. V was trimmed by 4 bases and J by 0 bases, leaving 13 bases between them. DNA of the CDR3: TGTGCCAGCAGTTCATCCGGGGGAAATAGCAATCAGCCCCAGCATTTT. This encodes CASSSSGGNSNQPQHF.